One sample yielded the 3 T cell receptor beta chains listed below, sequenced in a study of Ad26.COV2.S vaccination and SARS-CoV-2 variants. Clones were sequenced by immunoSEQ multiplex PCR, and TCRdb holds only the in-frame ones, with some missing. The sample holds around 270,000 clones; approximately 88% are singletons and the top ten take 2.9%. Sample treatment: around 19 received Ad26.COV2.S at low or high dose, single or two shots; 5 received placebo; per-sample allocation not given. Vaccine and placebo recipients were sampled on day 63 after the first injection. The sample here was peripheral blood, taken in a trial of Ad26.COV2.S vaccine versus placebo. Receptors were obtained from a person between 18 and 65 years old who received the Ad26.COV2.S COVID-19 vaccine or a placebo.

To note about this clone: A read error may account for a junction end that differs from germline. The chain joins TRBV6-1 to TRBJ2-1; 8 positions match TRBD2. Per the germline V gene, CDR1 is MNHNS and CDR2 is SASEGT. CDR3 length: 15 residues. The CDR3 DNA reads TGTGCCAGCAGGGAAGGGACTAGTGGATACAATGAGCAGTTCTTC. Protein sequence: CASREGTSGYNEQFF.

The chain uses TRBV13 and TRBJ2-3, with no clear D. V was pared by 1 base and J by 6 bases, with 8 bases between. CDR1 is PRHDT, CDR2 FYEKMQ, per germline (reference sequence). The CDR3 contains 13 residues. DNA for the CDR3: TGTGCCAGCAGCTTAGACGGGCGGGATACGCAGTATTTT. Protein sequence: CASSLDGRDTQYF. The entire variable domain, with the rest obtained from reference TRBV13 and TRBJ2-3, is as follows: AAGVIQSPRHLIKEKRETATLKCYPIPRHDTVYWYQQGPGQDPQFLISFYEKMQSDKGSIPDRFSAQQFSDYHSELNMSSLELGDSALYFCASSLDGRDTQYFGPGTRLTVL.

The genes are TRBV3-1 (or the pseudogene TRBV3-2) and TRBJ2-7, with 10 bases fitting TRBD1. CDR1 is LGHDT, CDR2 YNNKEL, per germline (reference sequence). V shed 2 bases and J 2 bases; nucleotides not matched to a gene: 3. This CDR3 spans 15 amino acids. The CDR3 here is CASSQTGTGAYEQYF. The DNA of the CDR3 is TGTGCCAGCAGCCAAACCGGGACAGGGGCCTACGAGCAGTACTTC.